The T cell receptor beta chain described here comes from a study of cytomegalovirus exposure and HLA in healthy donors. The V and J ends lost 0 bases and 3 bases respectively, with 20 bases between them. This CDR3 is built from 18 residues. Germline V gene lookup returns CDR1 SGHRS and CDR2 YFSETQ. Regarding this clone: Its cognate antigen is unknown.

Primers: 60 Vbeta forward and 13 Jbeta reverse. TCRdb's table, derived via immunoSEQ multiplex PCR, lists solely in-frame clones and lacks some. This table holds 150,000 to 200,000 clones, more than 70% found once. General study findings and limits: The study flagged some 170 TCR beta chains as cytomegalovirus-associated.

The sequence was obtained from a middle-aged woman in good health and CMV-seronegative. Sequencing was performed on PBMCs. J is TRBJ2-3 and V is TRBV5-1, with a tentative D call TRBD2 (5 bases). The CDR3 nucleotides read TGCGCCAGCAGCTTGGCCAGCGGTAGGAGGCTTAGGACAGATACGCAGTATTTT. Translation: CASSLASGRRLRTDTQYF.